These 25 T cell receptor beta chains came from one sample sequenced in a study of shared clonotypes between healthy human individuals (dated by TCRdb to the early 2020s). Library construction relied on the immunoSEQ multiplex PCR assay. TCRdb retrieved this table from immuneACCESS and kept in-frame rearrangements only. Not all clones are present; in checked studies, unresolved V genes account for under half, and no reason is known for the remainder. In this sample the table shows some 2.4 million clones, under 95% of which occur a single time. The top ten clones comprise 0.35% to 0.45% of the sample. Sequenced: naive CD4+ T cells from PBMCs. The cell subset or site label for this specimen denotes: CD45RA+ positively selected. The source of these receptors is a man aged 18 to 29 in good health. Some clones in this sample may be carry-over from other donors' samples.

CDR3 sequence reads: CASRSIRDRDYEQYF. CDR3 DNA sequence: TGTGCCAGCAGATCCATCCGGGACAGGGACTACGAGCAGTACTTC. The chain employs TRBV2 and TRBJ2-7, with 9 bases matching TRBD1. J was trimmed by 3 bases and V by 6 bases; bases with no gene match: 9. This CDR3 spans 15 amino acids. Germline values: CDR1 SNHLY, CDR2 FYNNEI.

For this clone: This sample includes further DNA sequences coding for the same CDR3. The chain has TRBV15 and TRBJ2-7; D may match TRBD1 or TRBD2 (5 bases each). CDR3 length: 14 residues. Germline CDR1 LNHNV, CDR2 YYDKDF (reference sequence). V was pared by 8 bases and J by 0 bases, with 14 bases between. CDR3 residues: CATSRAGSSYEQYF. The CDR3 DNA sequence: TGTGCCACCTCGAGGGCAGGGAGCTCCTACGAGCAGTACTTC.

The CDR3 region is CASSTRPGNSTGELFF. The CDR3 nucleotides read TGTGCCAGCAGCACACGTCCAGGGAATTCCACCGGGGAGCTGTTTTTT. This chain connects TRBV7-9 to TRBJ2-2; perhaps TRBD1 as D (5 bases). The germline gives CDR1 SEHNR, CDR2 FQNEAQ (reference sequence). V lost 5 bases and J 4 bases, leaving 17 bases between the germline ends. The CDR3 is made up of 16 amino acids.

This chain joins TRBV29-1 and TRBJ2-1; 7 nucleotides line up with TRBD1. The CDR3 is made up of 14 amino acids. Trimming took 6 bases from V and 1 from J; bases not matched to a gene: 6. Germline V gene data show CDR1 as SQVTM and CDR2 as ANQGSEA. DNA of the CDR3: TGCAGCGTCAGCCGACAGGGATCCTACAATGAGCAGTTCTTC. Its translation is CSVSRQGSYNEQFF.

This chain uses TRBV5-4 with TRBJ2-3; TRBD2 aligns across 11 bases. V lost 4 bases, J lost 3 bases, and 4 bases stayed unmatched. This CDR3 contains 15 residues. The V gene's germline CDR1 is SGHNT and CDR2 YYREEE (reference sequence). Here the CDR3 DNA reads TGTGCCAGCAGCAAAACTAGCGGGAGAACAGATACGCAGTATTTT. It codes for CASSKTSGRTDTQYF.

The chain recombines TRBV5-1 with TRBJ2-7; D is possibly TRBD1 or TRBD2 (5 bases each). V was trimmed by 7 bases and J by 0 bases, leaving 14 bases between them. This CDR3 contains 14 residues. The germline V gene has CDR1 SGHRS and CDR2 YFSETQ. The CDR3 protein is CASRVGVDSYEQYF. The DNA of the CDR3 is TGCGCCAGCCGGGTGGGGGTAGACTCCTACGAGCAGTACTTC.

This chain links TRBV5-6 with TRBJ1-2; tentative D call: TRBD1 (5 bases). This CDR3 has 17 residues. Per the germline V gene, CDR1 is SGHDT and CDR2 is YYEEEE. Trimming cost V 1 base and J 7 bases, with 23 bases left between them. The CDR3 region has the DNA TGTGCCAGCAGCTTGCAAACACTCAGGGAAATGTTCTCTGGCTACACCTTC. It specifies CASSLQTLREMFSGYTF.

The chain uses TRBV4-1 and TRBJ2-1, with D uncertain. The ends were cut back, 1 base at V and 9 bases at J, with 7 bases in the middle. Germline loops: CDR1 MGHRA, CDR2 YSYEKL. This CDR3 contains 12 residues. The CDR3 sequence is CASSQVNGEQFF. The CDR3 DNA reads TGCGCCAGCAGCCAAGTAAACGGTGAGCAGTTCTTC.

The gene calls are TRBV4-1 and TRBJ2-5, with 11 bases identical to TRBD2. The CDR3 length is 15 residues. Germline trimming cut 4 bases from V and 4 bases from J; bases unmatched to any gene: 5. The germline CDR1 and CDR2 sequences are MGHRA and YSYEKL. CDR3 protein: CASSRLGTSGETQYF. The CDR3 coding sequence is TGCGCCAGCAGCCGACTCGGGACTAGCGGAGAGACCCAGTACTTC.

This chain joins TRBV28 and TRBJ2-1; tentatively, D is TRBD1 or TRBD2 (5 bases each). V dropped 5 bases and J dropped 6 bases, with 14 bases sitting between them. CDR1 and CDR2 from the germline V gene are MDHEN and SYDVKM. The CDR3 runs to 14 residues. The CDR3: CASSPSGAANEQFF. DNA for the CDR3: TGTGCCAGCAGTCCCTCCGGGGCCGCCAATGAGCAGTTCTTC.

The CDR3 nucleotides read TGTGCCAGCAGACTAGCGGAAAAGGGTAATGAGCAGTTCTTC. It encodes CASRLAEKGNEQFF. This chain connects TRBV2 to TRBJ2-1; 8 nucleotides agree with TRBD2. Trimming cost V 6 bases and J 7 bases; bases outside gene matches: 8. This CDR3 contains 14 residues. Germline assignment: CDR1 SNHLY and CDR2 FYNNEI.

The V and J genes are TRBV6-1 and TRBJ1-3, with no clear D. Germline CDR1 reads MNHNS; CDR2 reads SASEGT. V lost 3 bases, J lost 0 bases, and 12 bases lay in between. The CDR3 covers 16 residues. The CDR3 sequence: CASSESGSYSGNTIYF. In DNA, the CDR3 is TGTGCCAGCAGTGAGTCCGGGAGCTACTCTGGAAACACCATATATTTT.

The genes are TRBV29-1 and TRBJ2-1; 8 bases are shared with TRBD2. V dropped 6 bases and J dropped 2; count of bases not matched to a gene: 6. CDR1 is SQVTM and CDR2 is ANQGSEA in the germline V gene. This CDR3 has 14 amino acids. The DNA for the CDR3 is TGCAGCGTCGGTACTAGCGGAGCCTACAATGAGCAGTTCTTC. Its translation is CSVGTSGAYNEQFF.

The chain employs TRBV28 and TRBJ1-2; 8 bases align to TRBD1. The CDR3 is made up of 14 amino acids. V was clipped by 4 bases and J by 3 bases; unmatched bases: 4. Germline V CDR1 and CDR2: MDHEN, SYDVKM. CDR3 nucleotides: TGTGCCAGCAGTTCAGGGGGCGCTTACTATGGCTACACCTTC. As protein: CASSSGGAYYGYTF.

The CDR3 protein is CASSFRDSLHEQYF. The DNA for the CDR3 is TGTGCCAGCAGCTTCCGGGACAGCCTCCACGAGCAGTACTTC. The chain recombines TRBV27 with TRBJ2-7; 7 bases are a match to TRBD1. The CDR3 runs 14 residues. Unmatched junction bases numbered 10, after V lost 6 bases and J lost 5 bases. Germline V CDR1 and CDR2: MNHEY, SMNVEV (reference sequence).

Only a few counts were recorded for this clone. V is TRBV6-5 and J is TRBJ1-5; D remains ambiguous. The CDR3 consists of 13 residues. Germline CDR1 and CDR2: MNHEY and SVGAGI. The ends were cut back, 4 bases at V and 2 bases at J, with 6 bases in the middle. In DNA, the CDR3 is TGTGCCAGCAGTTTGATCGGCAATCAGCCCCAGCATTTT. Translated, it gives CASSLIGNQPQHF.

The V call is TRBV19, the J call TRBJ2-1; D not resolved. The CDR3 extends over 16 amino acids. V was trimmed by 4 bases and J by 8 bases, leaving 21 bases between them. Per the germline V gene, CDR1 is LNHDA and CDR2 is SQIVND (reference sequence). The CDR3 reads CASSTLDRPSYHEQFF. CDR3 bases: TGTGCCAGTAGTACGCTGGACCGCCCTAGTTATCATGAGCAGTTCTTC.

The chain uses TRBV5-1 and TRBJ1-1; D remains ambiguous. V was clipped by 3 bases and J by 0 bases, with 9 bases between them. Per germline, CDR1 SGHRS and CDR2 YFSETQ. The CDR3 length is 14 residues. CDR3 nucleotide sequence: TGCGCCAGCAGCTCTCAGTTCATGAACACTGAAGCTTTCTTT. Translated, it gives CASSSQFMNTEAFF.

The V gene is TRBV2, the J gene TRBJ2-4; TRBD2 agrees at 10 bases. There are 15 residues in the CDR3. Germline V gene sequence: CDR1 SNHLY, CDR2 FYNNEI. Trimming took 1 base from V and 9 from J; bases not matched to a gene: 6. The CDR3 nucleotides are TGTGCCAGCAGTGAAGACGTGGCTAGCGGGGGCATTCAGTACTTC. Translated, it gives CASSEDVASGGIQYF.

The chain uses TRBV11-3 and TRBJ2-5; 8 bases map to TRBD1. J gave up 5 bases and V 4 bases, and 6 bases lay outside the gene matches. Germline V gene data show CDR1 as SGHNT and CDR2 as YENEEA. The CDR3 consists of 14 residues. CDR3 loop: CASSSDRDGETQYF. DNA for the CDR3: TGTGCCAGCAGCTCGGACAGGGATGGGGAGACCCAGTACTTC.

In its sample, this clone was seen once. The chain joins TRBV7-8 to TRBJ1-2, with 9 positions matching TRBD1. The V gene end was trimmed by 3 bases and the J gene end by 6 bases; junction bases not matched to a gene: 5. Germline-derived CDR1 and CDR2 are SGHVS and FQNEAQ. This CDR3 contains 14 residues. The CDR3: CASSLWGQGDGYTF. The CDR3 DNA sequence: TGTGCCAGCAGCTTGTGGGGACAGGGCGATGGCTACACCTTC.

V usage is TRBV29-1 and J usage is TRBJ2-5; D is unclear. The J call may be wrong; the DNA end is better matched by TRBJ2-7. The CDR3 extends over 12 amino acids. CDR1 and CDR2 from the germline V gene are SQVTM and ANQGSEA. In nucleotides, the CDR3 is TGCAGCGTTCTCTCCTTGTCGGGCGAGCAGTACTTC. Translating gives CSVLSLSGEQYF.

V usage is TRBV7-8 and J usage is TRBJ1-1; D gene uncertain. Looked up from germline, CDR1 is SGHVS and CDR2 is FQNEAQ. CDR3 length: 14 residues. V gave up 5 bases and J gave up 8 bases, with 18 bases separating them. CDR3 bases: TGTGCCAGCAGCCCGACGACGAGCAGGACCGAAGCTTTCTTT. It translates to CASSPTTSRTEAFF.

The chain combines TRBV11-2 with TRBJ2-2; D remains unclear. The CDR3 is made up of 11 amino acids. Germline V gene data show CDR1 as SGHAT and CDR2 as FQNNGV. V gave up 6 bases and J gave up 8 bases, with 7 bases separating them. Here the CDR3 reads CASSYGGELFF. The CDR3 region has the DNA TGTGCCAGCAGTTATGGTGGGGAGCTGTTTTTT. Looking up the rest from reference TRBV11-2 and TRBJ2-2 gives the full variable domain: EAGVAQSPRYKIIEKRQSVAFWCNPISGHATLYWYQQILGQGPKLLIQFQNNGVVDDSQLPKDRFSAERLKGVDSTLKIQPAKLEDSAVYLCASSYGGELFFGEGSRLTVL.

Only one count was recorded for this clone. The rearrangement uses TRBV25-1 and TRBJ1-2, with no clear D. CDR3 length equals 13 residues. Trimming shortened V by 4 bases and J by 2 bases, and 8 bases separated the two germline ends. Germline V CDR1 and CDR2: MGHDK, SYGVNS. The CDR3 DNA follows: TGTGCCAGCAGTGTAACAGAGAACTATGGCTACACCTTC. It yields the protein CASSVTENYGYTF.